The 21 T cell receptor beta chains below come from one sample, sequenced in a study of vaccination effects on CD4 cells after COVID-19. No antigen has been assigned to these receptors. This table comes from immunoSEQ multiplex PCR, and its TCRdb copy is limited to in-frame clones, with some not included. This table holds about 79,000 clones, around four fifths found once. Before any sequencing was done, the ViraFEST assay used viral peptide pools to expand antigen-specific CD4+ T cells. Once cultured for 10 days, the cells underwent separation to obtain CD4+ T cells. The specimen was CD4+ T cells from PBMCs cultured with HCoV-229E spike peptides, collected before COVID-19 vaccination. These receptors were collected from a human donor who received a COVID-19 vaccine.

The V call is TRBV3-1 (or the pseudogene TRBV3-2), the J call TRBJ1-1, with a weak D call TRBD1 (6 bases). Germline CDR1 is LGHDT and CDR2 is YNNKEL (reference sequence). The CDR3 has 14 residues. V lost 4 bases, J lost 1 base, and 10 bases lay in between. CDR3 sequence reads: CASSPGTRNTEAFF. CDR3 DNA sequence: TGTGCCAGCAGCCCCGGGACAAGGAACACTGAAGCTTTCTTT.

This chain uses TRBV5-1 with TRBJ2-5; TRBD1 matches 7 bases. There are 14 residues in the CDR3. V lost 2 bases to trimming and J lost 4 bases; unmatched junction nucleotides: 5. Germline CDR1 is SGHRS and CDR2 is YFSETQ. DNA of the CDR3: TGCGCCAGCAGCTTAACAGGGGTGGGAGAGACCCAGTACTTC. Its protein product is CASSLTGVGETQYF.

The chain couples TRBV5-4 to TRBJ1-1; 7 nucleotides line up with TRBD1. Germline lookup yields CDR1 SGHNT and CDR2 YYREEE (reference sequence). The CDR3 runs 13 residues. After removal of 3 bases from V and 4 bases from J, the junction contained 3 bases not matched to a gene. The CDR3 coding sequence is TGTGCCAGCAGCTCTACAGGGGTCACTGAAGCTTTCTTT. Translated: CASSSTGVTEAFF.

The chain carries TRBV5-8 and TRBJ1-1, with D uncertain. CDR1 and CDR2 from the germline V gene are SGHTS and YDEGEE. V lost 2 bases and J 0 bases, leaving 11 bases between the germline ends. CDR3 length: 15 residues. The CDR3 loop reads CASSFPFRMNTEAFF. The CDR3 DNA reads TGTGCCAGCAGCTTCCCTTTCCGGATGAACACTGAAGCTTTCTTT.

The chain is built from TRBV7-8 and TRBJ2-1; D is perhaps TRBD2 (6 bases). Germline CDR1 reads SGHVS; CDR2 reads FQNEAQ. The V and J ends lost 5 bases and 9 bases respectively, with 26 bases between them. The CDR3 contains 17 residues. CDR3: CASSPGFGGESLGEQFF. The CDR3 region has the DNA TGTGCCAGCAGCCCAGGGTTTGGAGGGGAGAGTCTAGGTGAGCAGTTCTTC.

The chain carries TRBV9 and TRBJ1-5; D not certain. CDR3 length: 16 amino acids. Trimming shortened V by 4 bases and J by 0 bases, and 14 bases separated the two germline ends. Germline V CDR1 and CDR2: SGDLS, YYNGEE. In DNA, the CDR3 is TGTGCCAGCAGCCCATCCTTATTTAGTAGCAATCAGCCCCAGCATTTT. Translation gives CASSPSLFSSNQPQHF.

The CDR3 here is CASSSTGSGNTIYF. CDR3 sequence (DNA): TGTGCCAGCAGCTCGACAGGGTCCGGAAACACCATATATTTT. This rearrangement joins TRBV7-3 to TRBJ1-3; 7 nucleotides agree with TRBD1. V trimming: 4 bases; J trimming: 4 bases; junction bases outside the gene matches: 4. The CDR3 length is 14 residues. Germline V gene data show CDR1 as SGHTA and CDR2 as FQGTGA.

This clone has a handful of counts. The CDR3 is CANKWKNTEAFF. The CDR3 bases are TGTGCCAACAAGTGGAAGAACACTGAAGCTTTCTTT. The chain carries TRBV3-1 (or the pseudogene TRBV3-2) and TRBJ1-1; D unresolved. The V end was cut by 10 bases, the J end by 1 base, with 10 bases between. The germline V gene has CDR1 LGHDT and CDR2 YNNKEL (reference sequence). CDR3 length: 12 residues.

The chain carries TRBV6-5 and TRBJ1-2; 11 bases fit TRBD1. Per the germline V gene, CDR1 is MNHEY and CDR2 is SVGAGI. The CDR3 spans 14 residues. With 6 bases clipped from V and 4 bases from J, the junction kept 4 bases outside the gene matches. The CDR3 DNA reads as TGTGCCAGCAGGGGGACAGGGGGTGTCTATGGCTACACCTTC. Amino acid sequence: CASRGTGGVYGYTF.

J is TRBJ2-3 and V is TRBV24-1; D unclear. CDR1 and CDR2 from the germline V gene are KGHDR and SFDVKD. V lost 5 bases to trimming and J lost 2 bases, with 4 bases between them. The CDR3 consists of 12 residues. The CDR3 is CATSATTDTQYF. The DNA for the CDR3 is TGTGCCACCAGTGCCACCACAGATACGCAGTATTTT.

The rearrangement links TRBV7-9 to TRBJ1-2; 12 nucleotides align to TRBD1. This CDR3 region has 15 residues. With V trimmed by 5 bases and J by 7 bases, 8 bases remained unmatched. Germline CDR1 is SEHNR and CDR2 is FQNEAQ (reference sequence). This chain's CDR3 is CASSQLGQGALGYTF. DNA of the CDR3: TGTGCCAGCAGCCAACTGGGACAGGGGGCGCTTGGCTACACCTTC.

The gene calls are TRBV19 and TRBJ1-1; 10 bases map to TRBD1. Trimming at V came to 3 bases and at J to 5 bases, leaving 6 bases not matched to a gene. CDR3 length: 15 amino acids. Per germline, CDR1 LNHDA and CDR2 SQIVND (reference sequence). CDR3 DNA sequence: TGTGCCAGTAGTATGGGGACAGGGGTTTTGACTGAAGCTTTCTTT. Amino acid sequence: CASSMGTGVLTEAFF.

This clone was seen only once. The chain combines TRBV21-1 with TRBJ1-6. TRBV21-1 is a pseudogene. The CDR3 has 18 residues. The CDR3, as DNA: TGTGCCAGCAGCAAAAGAGGGCAGCAAAGGAGACCAAATTCACCCCTCCACTTT. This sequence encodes CASSKRGQQRRPNSPLHF.

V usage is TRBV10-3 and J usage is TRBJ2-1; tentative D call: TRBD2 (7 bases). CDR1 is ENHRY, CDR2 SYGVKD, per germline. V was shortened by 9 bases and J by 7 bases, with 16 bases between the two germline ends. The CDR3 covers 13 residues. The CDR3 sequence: CAIKGGPWNEQFF. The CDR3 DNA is TGTGCCATTAAGGGGGGGCCATGGAATGAGCAGTTCTTC.

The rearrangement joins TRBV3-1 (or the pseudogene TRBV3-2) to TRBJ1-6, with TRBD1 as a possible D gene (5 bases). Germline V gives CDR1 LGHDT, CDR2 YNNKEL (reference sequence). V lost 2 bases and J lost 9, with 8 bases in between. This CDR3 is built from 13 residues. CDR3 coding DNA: TGTGCCAGCAGCCAAAGGGGAGGTTCACCCCTCCACTTT. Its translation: CASSQRGGSPLHF.

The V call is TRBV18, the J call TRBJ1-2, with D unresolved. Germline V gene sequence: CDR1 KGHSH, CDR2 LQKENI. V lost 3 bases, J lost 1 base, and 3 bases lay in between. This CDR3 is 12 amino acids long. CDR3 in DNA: TGTGCCAGCTCACCGGGTAACTATGGCTACACCTTC. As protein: CASSPGNYGYTF. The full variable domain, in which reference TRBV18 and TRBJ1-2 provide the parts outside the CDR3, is NAGVMQNPRHLVRRRGQEARLRCSPMKGHSHVYWYRQLPEEGLKFMVYLQKENIIDESGMPKERFSAEFPKEGPSILRIQQVVRGDSAAYFCASSPGNYGYTFGSGTRLTVV.

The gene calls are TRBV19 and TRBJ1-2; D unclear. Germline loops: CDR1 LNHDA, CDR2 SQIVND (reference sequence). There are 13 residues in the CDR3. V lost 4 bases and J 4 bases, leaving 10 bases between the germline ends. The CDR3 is CASSNNRGYGYTF. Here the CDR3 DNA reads TGTGCCAGTAGTAATAACCGGGGCTATGGCTACACCTTC. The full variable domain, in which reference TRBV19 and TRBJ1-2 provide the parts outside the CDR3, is DGGITQSPKYLFRKEGQNVTLSCEQNLNHDAMYWYRQDPGQGLRLIYYSQIVNDFQKGDIAEGYSVSREKKESFPLTVTSAQKNPTAFYLCASSNNRGYGYTFGSGTRLTVV.

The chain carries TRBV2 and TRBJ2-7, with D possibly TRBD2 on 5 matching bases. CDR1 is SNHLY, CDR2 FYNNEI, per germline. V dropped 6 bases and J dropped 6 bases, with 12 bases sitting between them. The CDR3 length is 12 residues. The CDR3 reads CASSRELAEQYV. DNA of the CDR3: TGTGCCAGCAGCCGGGAATTGGCCGAGCAGTACGTC.

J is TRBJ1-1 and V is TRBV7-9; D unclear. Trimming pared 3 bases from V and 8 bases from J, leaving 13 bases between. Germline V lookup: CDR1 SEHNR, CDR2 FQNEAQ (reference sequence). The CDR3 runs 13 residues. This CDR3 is CASSFRLGGEAFF. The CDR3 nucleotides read TGTGCCAGCAGCTTTCGATTGGGCGGAGAAGCTTTCTTT. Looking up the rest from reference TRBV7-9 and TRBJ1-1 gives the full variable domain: DTGVSQNPRHKITKRGQNVTFRCDPISEHNRLYWYRQTLGQGPEFLTYFQNEAQLEKSRLLSDRFSAERPKGSFSTLEIQRTEQGDSAMYLCASSFRLGGEAFFGQGTRLTVV.

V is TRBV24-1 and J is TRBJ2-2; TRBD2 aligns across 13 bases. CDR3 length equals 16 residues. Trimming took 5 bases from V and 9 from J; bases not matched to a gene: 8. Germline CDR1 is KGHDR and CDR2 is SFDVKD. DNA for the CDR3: TGTGCCACCAGTGCCACTAGCGGGGGGGGGCACCGGGAGCTGTTTTTT. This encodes CATSATSGGGHRELFF.

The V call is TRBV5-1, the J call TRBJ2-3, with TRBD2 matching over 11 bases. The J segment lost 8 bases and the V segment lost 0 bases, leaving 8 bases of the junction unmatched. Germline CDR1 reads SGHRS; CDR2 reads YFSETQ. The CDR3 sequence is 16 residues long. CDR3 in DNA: TGCGCCAGCAGCTTGGAGGTAGCGGGGGGGCCAAGTACGCAGTATTTT. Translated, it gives CASSLEVAGGPSTQYF.